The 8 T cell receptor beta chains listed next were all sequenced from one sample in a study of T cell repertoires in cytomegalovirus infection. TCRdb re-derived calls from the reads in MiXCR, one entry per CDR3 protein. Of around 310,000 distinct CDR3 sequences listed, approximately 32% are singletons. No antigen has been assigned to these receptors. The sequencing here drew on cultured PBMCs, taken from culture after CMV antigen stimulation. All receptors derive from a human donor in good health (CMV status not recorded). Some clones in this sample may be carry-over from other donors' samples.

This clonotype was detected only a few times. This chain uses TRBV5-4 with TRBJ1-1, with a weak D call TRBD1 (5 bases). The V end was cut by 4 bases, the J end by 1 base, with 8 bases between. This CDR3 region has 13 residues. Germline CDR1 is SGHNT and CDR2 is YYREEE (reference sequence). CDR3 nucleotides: TGTGCCAGCAGCGGGAGGGGGAACACTGAAGCTTTCTTT. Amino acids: CASSGRGNTEAFF.

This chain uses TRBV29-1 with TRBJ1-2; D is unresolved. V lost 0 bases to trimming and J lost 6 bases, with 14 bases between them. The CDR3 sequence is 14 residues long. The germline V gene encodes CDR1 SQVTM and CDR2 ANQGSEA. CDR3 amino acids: CSVEDRVEGNGYTF. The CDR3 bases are TGCAGCGTTGAAGATCGGGTTGAAGGGAATGGCTACACCTTC. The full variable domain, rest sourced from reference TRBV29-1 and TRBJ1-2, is SAVISQKPSRDICQRGTSLTIQCQVDSQVTMMFWYRQQPGQSLTLIATANQGSEATYESGFVIDKFPISRPNLTFSTLTVSNMSPEDSSIYLCSVEDRVEGNGYTFGSGTRLTVV.

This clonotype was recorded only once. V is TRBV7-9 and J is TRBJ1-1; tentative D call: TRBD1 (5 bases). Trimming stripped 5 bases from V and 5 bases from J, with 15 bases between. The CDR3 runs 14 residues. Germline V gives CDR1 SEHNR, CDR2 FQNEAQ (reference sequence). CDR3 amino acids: CASSLRVAWTEAFF. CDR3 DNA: TGTGCCAGCAGCCTCAGGGTTGCCTGGACTGAAGCTTTCTTT.

The CDR3: CASSTRQGGENIQYF. The DNA of the CDR3 is TGTGCCAGCAGCACACGACAGGGGGGGGAAAACATTCAGTACTTC. This chain connects TRBV5-4 to TRBJ2-4; the match to TRBD1 covers 9 bases. J gave up 5 bases and V 4 bases, and 7 bases lay outside the gene matches. CDR3 length: 15 residues. Per the germline V gene, CDR1 is SGHNT and CDR2 is YYREEE (reference sequence).

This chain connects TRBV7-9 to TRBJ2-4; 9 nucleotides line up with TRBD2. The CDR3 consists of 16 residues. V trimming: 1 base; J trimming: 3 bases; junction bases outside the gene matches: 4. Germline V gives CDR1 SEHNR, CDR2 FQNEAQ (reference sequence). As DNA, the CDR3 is TGTGCCAGCAGCTTAGATTGGCGGGAGGGCAAAAACATTCAGTACTTC. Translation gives CASSLDWREGKNIQYF. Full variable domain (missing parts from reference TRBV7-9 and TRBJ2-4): DTGVSQNPRHKITKRGQNVTFRCDPISEHNRLYWYRQTLGQGPEFLTYFQNEAQLEKSRLLSDRFSAERPKGSFSTLEIQRTEQGDSAMYLCASSLDWREGKNIQYFGAGTRLSVL.

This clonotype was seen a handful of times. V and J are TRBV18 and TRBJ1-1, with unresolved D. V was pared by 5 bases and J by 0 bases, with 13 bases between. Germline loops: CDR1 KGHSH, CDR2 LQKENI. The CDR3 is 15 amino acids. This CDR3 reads CASSVTGEVNTEAFF. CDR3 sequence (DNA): TGTGCCAGCTCAGTAACTGGAGAGGTGAACACTGAAGCTTTCTTT. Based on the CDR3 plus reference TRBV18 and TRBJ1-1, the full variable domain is NAGVMQNPRHLVRRRGQEARLRCSPMKGHSHVYWYRQLPEEGLKFMVYLQKENIIDESGMPKERFSAEFPKEGPSILRIQQVVRGDSAAYFCASSVTGEVNTEAFFGQGTRLTVV.

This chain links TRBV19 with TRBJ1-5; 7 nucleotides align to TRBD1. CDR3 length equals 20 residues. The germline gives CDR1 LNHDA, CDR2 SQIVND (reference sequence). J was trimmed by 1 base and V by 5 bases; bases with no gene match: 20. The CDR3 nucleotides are TGTGCCAGTAGTTGGGTACAGGGGCTCTCAAGTATAACGAGCAATCAGCCCCAGCATTTT. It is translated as CASSWVQGLSSITSNQPQHF.

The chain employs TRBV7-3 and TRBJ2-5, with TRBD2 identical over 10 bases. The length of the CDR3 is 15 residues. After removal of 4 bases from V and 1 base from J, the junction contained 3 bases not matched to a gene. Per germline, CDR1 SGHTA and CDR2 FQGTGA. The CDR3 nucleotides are TGTGCCAGCAGCTCTAGCGGGAGCGTCCAAGAGACCCAGTACTTC. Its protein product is CASSSSGSVQETQYF.